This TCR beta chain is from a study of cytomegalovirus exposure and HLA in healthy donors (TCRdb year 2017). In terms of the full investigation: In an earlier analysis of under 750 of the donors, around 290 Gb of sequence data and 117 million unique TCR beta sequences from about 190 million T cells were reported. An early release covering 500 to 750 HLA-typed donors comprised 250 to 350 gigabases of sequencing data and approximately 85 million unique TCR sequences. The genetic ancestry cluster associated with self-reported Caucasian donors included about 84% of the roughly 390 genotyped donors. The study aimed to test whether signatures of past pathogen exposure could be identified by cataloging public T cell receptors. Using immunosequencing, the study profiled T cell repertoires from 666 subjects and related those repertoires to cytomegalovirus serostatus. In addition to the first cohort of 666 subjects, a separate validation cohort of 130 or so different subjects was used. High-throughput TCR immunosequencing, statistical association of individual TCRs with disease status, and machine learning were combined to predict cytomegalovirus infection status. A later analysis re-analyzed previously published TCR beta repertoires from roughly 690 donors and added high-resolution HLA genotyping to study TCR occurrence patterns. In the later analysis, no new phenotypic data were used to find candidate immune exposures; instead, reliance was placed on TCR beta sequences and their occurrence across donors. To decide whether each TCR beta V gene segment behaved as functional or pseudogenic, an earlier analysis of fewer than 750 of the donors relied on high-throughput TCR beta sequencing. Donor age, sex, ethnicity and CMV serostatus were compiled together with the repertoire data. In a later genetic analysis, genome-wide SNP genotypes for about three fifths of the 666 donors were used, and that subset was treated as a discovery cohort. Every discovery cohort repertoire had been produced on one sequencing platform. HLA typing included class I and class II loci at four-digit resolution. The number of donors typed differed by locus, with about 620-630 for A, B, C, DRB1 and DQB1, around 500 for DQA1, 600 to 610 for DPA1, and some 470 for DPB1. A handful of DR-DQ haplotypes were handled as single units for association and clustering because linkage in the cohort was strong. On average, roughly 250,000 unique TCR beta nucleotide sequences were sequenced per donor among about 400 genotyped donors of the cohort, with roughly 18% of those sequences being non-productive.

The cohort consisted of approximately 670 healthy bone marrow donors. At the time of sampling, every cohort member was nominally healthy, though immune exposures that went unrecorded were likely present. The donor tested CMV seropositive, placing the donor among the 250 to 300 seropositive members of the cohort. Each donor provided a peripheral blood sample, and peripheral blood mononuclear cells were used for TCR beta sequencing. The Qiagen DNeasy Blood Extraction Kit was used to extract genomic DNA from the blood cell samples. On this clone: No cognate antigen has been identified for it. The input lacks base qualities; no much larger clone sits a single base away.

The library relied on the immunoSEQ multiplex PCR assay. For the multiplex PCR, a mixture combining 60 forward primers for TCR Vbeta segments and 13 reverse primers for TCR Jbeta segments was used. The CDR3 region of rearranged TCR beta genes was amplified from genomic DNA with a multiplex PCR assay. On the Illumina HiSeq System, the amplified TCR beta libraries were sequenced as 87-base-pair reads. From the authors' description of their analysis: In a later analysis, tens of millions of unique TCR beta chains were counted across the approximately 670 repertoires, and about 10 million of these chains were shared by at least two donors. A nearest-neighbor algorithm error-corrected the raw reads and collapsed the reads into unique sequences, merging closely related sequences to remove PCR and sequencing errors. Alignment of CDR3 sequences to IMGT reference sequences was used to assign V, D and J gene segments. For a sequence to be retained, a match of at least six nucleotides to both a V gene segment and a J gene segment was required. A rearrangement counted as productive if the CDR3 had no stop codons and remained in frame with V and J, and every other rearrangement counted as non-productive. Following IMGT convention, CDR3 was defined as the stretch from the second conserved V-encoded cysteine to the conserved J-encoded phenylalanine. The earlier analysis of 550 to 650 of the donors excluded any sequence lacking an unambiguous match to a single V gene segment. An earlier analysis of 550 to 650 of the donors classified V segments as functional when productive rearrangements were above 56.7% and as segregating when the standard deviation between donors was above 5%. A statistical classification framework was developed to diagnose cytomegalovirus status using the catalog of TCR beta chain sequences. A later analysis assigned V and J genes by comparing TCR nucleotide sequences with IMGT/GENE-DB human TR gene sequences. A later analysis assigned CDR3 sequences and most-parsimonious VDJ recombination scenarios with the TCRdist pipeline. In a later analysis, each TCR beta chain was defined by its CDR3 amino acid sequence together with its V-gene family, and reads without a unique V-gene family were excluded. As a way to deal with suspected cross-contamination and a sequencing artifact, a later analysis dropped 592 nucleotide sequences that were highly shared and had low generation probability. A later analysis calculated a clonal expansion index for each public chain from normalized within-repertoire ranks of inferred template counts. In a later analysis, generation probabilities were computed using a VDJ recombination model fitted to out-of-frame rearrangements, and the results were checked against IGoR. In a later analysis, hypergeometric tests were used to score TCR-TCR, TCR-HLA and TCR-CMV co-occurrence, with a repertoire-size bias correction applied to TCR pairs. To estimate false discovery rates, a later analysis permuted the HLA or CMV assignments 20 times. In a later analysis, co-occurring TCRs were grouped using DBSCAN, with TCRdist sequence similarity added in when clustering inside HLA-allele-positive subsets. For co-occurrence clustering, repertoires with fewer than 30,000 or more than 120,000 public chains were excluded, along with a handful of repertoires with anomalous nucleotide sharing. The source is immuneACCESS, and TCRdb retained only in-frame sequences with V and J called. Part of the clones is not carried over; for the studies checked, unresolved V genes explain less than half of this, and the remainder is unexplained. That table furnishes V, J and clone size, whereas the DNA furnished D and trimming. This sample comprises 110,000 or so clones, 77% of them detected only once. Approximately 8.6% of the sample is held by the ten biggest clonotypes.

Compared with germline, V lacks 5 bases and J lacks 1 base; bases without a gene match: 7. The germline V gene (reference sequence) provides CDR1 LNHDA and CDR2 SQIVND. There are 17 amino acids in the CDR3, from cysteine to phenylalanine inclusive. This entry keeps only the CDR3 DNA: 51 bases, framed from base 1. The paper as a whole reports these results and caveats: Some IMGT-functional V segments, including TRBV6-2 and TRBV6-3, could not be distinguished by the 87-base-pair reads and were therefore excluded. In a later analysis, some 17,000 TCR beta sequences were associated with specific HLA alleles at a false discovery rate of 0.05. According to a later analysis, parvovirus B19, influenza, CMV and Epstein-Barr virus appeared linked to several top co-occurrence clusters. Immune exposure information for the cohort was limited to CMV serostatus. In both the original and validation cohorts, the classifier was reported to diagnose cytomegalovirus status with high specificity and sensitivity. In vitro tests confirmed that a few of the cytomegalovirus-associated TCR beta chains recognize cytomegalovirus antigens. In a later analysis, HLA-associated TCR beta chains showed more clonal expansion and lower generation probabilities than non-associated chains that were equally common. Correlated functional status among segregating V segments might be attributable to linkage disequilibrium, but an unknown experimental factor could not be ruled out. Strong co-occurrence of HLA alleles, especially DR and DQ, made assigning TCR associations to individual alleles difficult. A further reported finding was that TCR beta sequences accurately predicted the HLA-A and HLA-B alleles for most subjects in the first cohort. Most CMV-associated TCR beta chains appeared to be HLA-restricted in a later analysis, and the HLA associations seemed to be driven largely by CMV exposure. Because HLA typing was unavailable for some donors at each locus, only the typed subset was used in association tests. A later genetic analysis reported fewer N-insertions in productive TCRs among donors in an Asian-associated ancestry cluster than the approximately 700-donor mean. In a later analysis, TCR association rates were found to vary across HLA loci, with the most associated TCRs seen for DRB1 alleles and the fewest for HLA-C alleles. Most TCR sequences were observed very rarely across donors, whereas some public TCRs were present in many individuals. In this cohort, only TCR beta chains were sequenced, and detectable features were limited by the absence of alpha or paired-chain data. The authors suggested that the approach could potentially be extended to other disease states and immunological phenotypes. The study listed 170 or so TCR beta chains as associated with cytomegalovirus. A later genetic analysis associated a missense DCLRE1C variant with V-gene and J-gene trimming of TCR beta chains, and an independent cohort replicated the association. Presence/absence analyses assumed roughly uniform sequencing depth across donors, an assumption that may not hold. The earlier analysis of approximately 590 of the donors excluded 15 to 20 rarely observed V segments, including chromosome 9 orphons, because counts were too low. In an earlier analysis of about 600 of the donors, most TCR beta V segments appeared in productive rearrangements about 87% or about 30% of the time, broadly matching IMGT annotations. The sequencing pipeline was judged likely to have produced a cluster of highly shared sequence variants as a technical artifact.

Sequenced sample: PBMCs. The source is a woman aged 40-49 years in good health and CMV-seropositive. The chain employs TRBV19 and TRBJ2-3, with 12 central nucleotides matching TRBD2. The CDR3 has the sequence CASSPQTSGGGTDTQYF. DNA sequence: TGTGCCAGTAGTCCCCAGACTAGCGGGGGAGGCACAGATACGCAGTATTTT.